These 9 T cell receptor beta chains were all obtained from the same sample, sequenced in a study of control samples from healthy donors and cancer patients. Clones were sequenced by immunoSEQ multiplex PCR, and TCRdb holds only the in-frame ones, with some missing. This sample yields some 120,000 clones, of which 85% to 95% are seen a single time; about 1.5% belongs to the top ten. The sample taken for sequencing was PBMCs. All receptors come from a man aged 50 to 59 with head and neck cancer.

J is TRBJ1-5 and V is TRBV5-5; 10 bases fit TRBD1. Germline trimming cut 2 bases from V and 5 bases from J; bases unmatched to any gene: 7. The CDR3 totals 16 residues. The germline V gene has CDR1 SGHKS and CDR2 YYEKEE (reference sequence). DNA of the CDR3: TGTGCCAGCAGCTTCACCGGGACAGGGGTCGATCAGCCCCAGCATTTT. Its protein product is CASSFTGTGVDQPQHF.

This chain uses TRBV7-6 with TRBJ1-4, with TRBD1 identical over 7 bases. Germline V gene lookup returns CDR1 SGHVS and CDR2 FNYEAQ. CDR3 length: 15 amino acids. The ends lost 6 bases at V and 7 bases at J; junction bases unmatched: 11. The CDR3 DNA reads as TGTGCCAGCAGGCAGACAGGGCTGGAGGGTGAAAAACTGTTTTTT. It encodes CASRQTGLEGEKLFF.

This chain connects TRBV24-1 to TRBJ1-1; TRBD1 is a possible D gene (6 bases). The germline V gene encodes CDR1 KGHDR and CDR2 SFDVKD. The CDR3 is 14 amino acids. V dropped 2 bases and J dropped 10 bases, with 16 bases sitting between them. The CDR3 region is CATSDSGVGGGAFF. The CDR3 DNA reads as TGTGCCACCAGTGATTCGGGGGTGGGAGGGGGAGCTTTCTTT.

This chain joins TRBV6-5 and TRBJ1-1, with TRBD1 identical over 9 bases. J lost 5 bases, V lost 6 bases, and 10 bases had no gene match. CDR1 and CDR2 (germline): MNHEY, SVGAGI. CDR3 length: 15 amino acids. The CDR3 sequence is CASRLLTGGVTEAFF. The CDR3 nucleotides are TGTGCCAGCAGACTCTTGACAGGGGGAGTTACTGAAGCTTTCTTT.

V gene TRBV7-9 combines with J gene TRBJ2-2; D perhaps matches TRBD1 (5 bases). V shed 5 bases and J shed 4 bases, with 8 bases lying between them. CDR1 and CDR2 from the germline V gene are SEHNR and FQNEAQ (reference sequence). There are 13 residues in the CDR3. The DNA of the CDR3 is TGTGCCAGCAGCCCGACAGTCACCGGGGAGCTGTTTTTT. This translates into CASSPTVTGELFF.

The chain joins TRBV19 to TRBJ1-2, with D hard to call. The CDR3 contains 14 residues. The V end was cut by 10 bases, the J end by 4 bases, with 19 bases between. Germline V gene sequence: CDR1 LNHDA, CDR2 SQIVND (reference sequence). CDR3 loop: CATSRQASSYGYTF. Written as DNA, the CDR3 is TGTGCCACCTCCCGGCAGGCGAGTTCCTATGGCTACACCTTC.

The V and J genes are TRBV27 and TRBJ1-5; TRBD1 matches 10 bases. Germline loops: CDR1 MNHEY, CDR2 SMNVEV (reference sequence). The V segment lost 6 bases and the J segment 7 bases; nucleotides outside the gene matches: 9. This CDR3 spans 15 amino acids. The DNA for the CDR3 is TGTGCCAGCAGAAGTGGACAGGGGGTCGGACAGCCCCAGCATTTT. Translated: CASRSGQGVGQPQHF.

The chain recombines TRBV12-3 or TRBV12-4 with TRBJ1-1; 7 positions match TRBD1. The CDR3 runs 13 residues. Unmatched junction bases numbered 2, after V lost 6 bases and J lost 1 base. This chain's CDR3 is CASRRQGNTEAFF. Written as DNA, the CDR3 is TGTGCCAGCAGAAGACAGGGGAACACTGAAGCTTTCTTT.

J is TRBJ1-4 and V is TRBV5-1; TRBD1 aligns across 7 bases. The V and J ends lost 0 bases and 5 bases, in that order; junction bases with no gene match: 1. Germline V gene lookup returns CDR1 SGHRS and CDR2 YFSETQ. This CDR3 is built from 14 residues. The CDR3 loop is CASSLVGGNEKLFF. The CDR3 DNA follows: TGCGCCAGCAGCTTGGTAGGGGGCAATGAAAAACTGTTTTTT.